This T cell receptor beta chain was sequenced for a study of neurological immune-mediated disorders (dated by TCRdb to the late 2010s). Regarding the complete study: Using UMI-based sequencing, the study compared peripheral blood TCR-beta repertoires from patients with HTLV-I-associated myelopathy (HAM/TSP), patients with multiple sclerosis, and healthy controls. Longitudinal HAM/TSP donors and healthy donors each had 3 time-points at intervals of roughly 3-40 months. The approximately 110 TCR-beta libraries included longitudinal samples, technical triplicates and paired sorted CD4+ and CD8+ T-cell subsets alongside PBMC samples. The cohort included some 66 subjects: some 14 with HAM/TSP, roughly 34 with multiple sclerosis, and about 20 healthy controls. Beyond this particular receptor, the publication reports: TCR clonal expansion was greatest in HAM/TSP patients and smallest in MS patients, who ranked below even healthy controls. No identical CDR3 amino acid sequences were shared among expanded clones across subjects, suggesting private TCR-beta repertoires in all groups.

The sample's time point, from its label and the paper: longitudinal time-point 2. For unsorted PBMC libraries, 2 million PBMCs were used after storage in RNAlater at -80 degrees C until RNA extraction. Peripheral blood was subjected to Ficoll-Hypaque density gradient centrifugation to isolate PBMCs, which were then cryopreserved in liquid nitrogen. Judged by its sample share, this clonotype qualifies as medium-sized (0.01 to 0.1%). There is no known antigen for this receptor. No quality values exist for individual bases; no much larger clone is one base distant. From its cysteine to its phenylalanine, the CDR3 spans 17 amino acids. The CDR3 DNA has 51 bases and is translated from base 1. V has 0 bases trimmed and J has 5 bases trimmed; junction bases matching no gene number 9. Looking up the germline V gene (reference sequence) yields CDR1 DFQATT and CDR2 SNEGSKA. cDNA was synthesized by template-switch 5'RACE using a primer with a 10-nucleotide random unique molecular identifier that tagged each TCR transcript. Every sequencing run yielded over 170 million TCR-beta sequences covering 15-18 subjects. The RNeasy kit was used for extraction of total RNA. The KAPA Real-time Library Amplification kit was used to amplify TCR-beta VDJ regions with primers targeting the TCR constant region and the 5'RACE anchor. Sample indexes and Illumina adaptors were added in a first PCR, and a second PCR then increased library yield. After Ampure bead purification, the roughly 650 bp TCR product was size-selected on a 2% E-gel SizeSelection system. Before pooling, library quality was assessed on a Bioanalyzer, concentration was determined with Qubit, and library quantification was performed with the Kapa Library Quantification kit. An Illumina HiSeq 2500 sequenced the libraries paired-end 2 x 150 bp. To increase sequence diversity, 25-30% phiX was spiked into each library pool. For the original study's pipeline: The quality-filtered reads were processed with the UMI-based MiGEC pipeline, whose error correction step removed more than 90% of the raw TCR sequences. VDJ genes were aligned to IMGT germline references, and clonotypes were defined by unique CDR3 amino acid sequence plus V-J genes. Clonal expansion, Shannon diversity, and CDR3 relatedness (CalcPairwiseDistances, ClusterSamples) were evaluated with VDJtools, and phylogenetic trees were built with CLCbio workbench. Expanded clones were defined as having at least 8 unique UMIs, based on coefficient-of-variation modelling across technical triplicates. TCRdb trimmed public reads at Q25 via fastp, called clones via MiXCR and kept in-frame beta chains. For every CDR3 protein sequence, its rows merge into one entry that carries the most common genes and DNA. The V and J calls come from TCRdb's annotation, not from the publication. Counted in this sample were under 50,000 distinct CDR3 sequences; roughly 14% of them appeared once. The ten largest clones take up 4.5% of the sample.

The clonotype originates from a male donor with HTLV-1-associated myelopathy (HAM/TSP). Sample: PBMCs. The sequence links TRBV20-1 to TRBJ2-1; TRBD2 matches 11 bases in the middle. The CDR3 reads CSARDSLAGGFHNEQFF. The DNA sequence follows: TGCAGTGCTAGAGATTCCTTAGCGGGGGGGTTTCACAATGAGCAGTTCTTC.